These T cell receptor beta chains were read from a single sample in a study of shared clonotypes between healthy human individuals. Profiling relied on immunoSEQ multiplex PCR, and the TCRdb table lists in-frame clones only, not all of them. The data show nearly 600,000 clones, less than 97% seen once. The specimen was naive CD8+ T cells sorted from blood. The origin of the receptors is a woman in her twenties or thirties in good health. Both conserved end residues are part of each CDR3. A D gene is named only where the DNA matches it firmly. A row's size may be missing; if present it is once, few, many or a size class.

D,size,V,J,CDR3,DNA
-,-,TRBV11-2,TRBJ1-1,CASSPTFEHGSTEAFF,TGTGCCAGCAGCCCGACGTTTGAACACGGTAGCACTGAAGCTTTCTTT
-,-,TRBV7-6,TRBJ2-7,CASSPLWGGQLEGGEQYF,TGTGCCAGCAGCCCTCTATGGGGGGGGCAGCTAGAGGGAGGCGAGCAGTACTTC
TRBD2,-,TRBV4-2,TRBJ2-7,CASSQEAGRGYEQYF,TGTGCCAGCAGCCAAGAGGCAGGGAGGGGTTACGAGCAGTACTTC
-,-,TRBV5-6,TRBJ1-3,CASSLGLVSGNTIYF,TGTGCCAGCAGCTTGGGACTGGTCTCTGGAAACACCATATATTTT
-,once,TRBV5-5,TRBJ2-7,CASSLAGHYEQYF,TGTGCCAGCAGCTTGGCGGGACATTACGAGCAGTACTTC
-,-,TRBV7-8,TRBJ2-6,CASSYPRVGANVLTF,TGTGCCAGCAGCTACCCAAGGGTTGGGGCCAACGTCCTGACTTTC
-,-,TRBV7-8,TRBJ2-3,CASSLVGVGHTQYF,TGTGCCAGCAGCTTAGTAGGGGTCGGACATACGCAGTATTTT
-,-,TRBV6-5,TRBJ1-1,CASSFTREGGTEAFF,TGTGCCAGCAGTTTCACCAGGGAAGGGGGCACTGAAGCTTTCTTT
TRBD2,-,TRBV5-6,TRBJ2-7,CASGLAGAFPYEQYF,TGTGCCAGCGGACTAGCGGGAGCTTTCCCCTACGAGCAGTACTTC
-,-,TRBV7-3,TRBJ1-1,CASSLTGNTEAFF,TGTGCCAGCAGCTTAACCGGAAACACTGAAGCTTTCTTT
TRBD2,-,TRBV7-9,TRBJ2-3,CASSPQRESTDTQYF,TGTGCCAGCAGCCCACAGCGGGAGTCCACAGATACGCAGTATTTT
TRBD2,-,TRBV7-6,TRBJ2-5,CASSPLLAGETQYF,TGTGCCAGCAGCCCGCTACTAGCGGGAGAGACCCAGTACTTC
-,once,TRBV11-2,TRBJ2-7,CASSLNPGEQYF,TGTGCCAGCAGCCTTAATCCGGGGGAGCAGTACTTC
TRBD2,-,TRBV27,TRBJ2-7,CASSYLAGYEQYF,TGTGCCAGCAGTTACCTAGCGGGTTACGAGCAGTACTTC
TRBD1,-,TRBV9,TRBJ1-1,CASSPEGAGTEAFF,TGTGCCAGCAGCCCAGAGGGGGCGGGAACTGAAGCTTTCTTT
-,-,TRBV7-6,TRBJ2-7,CASSLSVGSPISYEQYF,TGTGCCAGCAGCTTGAGCGTCGGGAGCCCAATCTCCTACGAGCAGTACTTC
-,-,TRBV5-4,TRBJ1-2,CASSHPTLSYGYTF,TGTGCCAGCTCCCATCCTACGTTATCCTATGGCTACACCTTC
-,once,TRBV28,TRBJ2-1,CASRGAFYNEQFF,TGTGCCAGCAGGGGGGCCTTTTACAATGAGCAGTTCTTC
-,-,TRBV28,TRBJ1-6,CASSGPGPLDSPLHF,TGTGCCAGCAGCGGACCGGGACCTCTGGATTCACCCCTCCACTTT
-,-,TRBV11-3,TRBJ2-1,CASSLEGGQGSYNEQFF,TGTGCCAGCAGCTTAGAAGGAGGGCAGGGATCCTACAATGAGCAGTTCTTC
-,few,TRBV11-2,TRBJ1-4,CASSSITTNEKLFF,TGTGCCAGCAGCTCGATTACAACTAATGAAAAACTGTTTTTT
TRBD2,-,TRBV27,TRBJ2-7,CASSWGEGPYEQYF,TGTGCCAGCAGTTGGGGGGAGGGCCCCTACGAGCAGTACTTC
TRBD2,-,TRBV28,TRBJ2-2,CASSHGTSLTGELFF,TGTGCCAGCAGTCACGGGACTAGCCTAACCGGGGAGCTGTTTTTT
-,-,TRBV14,TRBJ2-2,CASSQESSPVTGELFF,TGTGCCAGCAGCCAAGAATCATCCCCAGTCACCGGGGAGCTGTTTTTT
-,-,TRBV11-1,TRBJ2-1,CASSPSSRDEQFF,TGTGCCAGCAGCCCAAGTAGTAGGGATGAGCAGTTCTTC
TRBD1,-,TRBV29-1,TRBJ1-3,CSVGGTAGNTIYF,TGCAGCGTTGGTGGGACAGCTGGAAACACCATATATTTT